This TCR beta chain emerged from a study of OX40 agonist ivuxolimab in advanced cancers. Study-level background: Among those treated, three patients had partial responses, one with hepatocellular carcinoma and two with cutaneous melanoma.

Study-level findings and limits: In the 0.1 to 3.0 mg/kg range, CD4+ and CD8+ blood T cells had expanded clonally by week 6.

V dropped 2 bases and J dropped 6 bases, with 11 bases sitting between them. Germline assignment: CDR1 MNHEY and CDR2 SMNVEV (reference sequence). There are 14 residues in the CDR3. A note on this clone: Its cognate antigen is unknown.

Repertoires were generated with immunoSEQ multiplex PCR, while TCRdb's copy carries only in-frame clones and drops some. In the table there are 30,000 or so clones, roughly 91% of which are singletons. The origin of this receptor is an adult with an advanced solid tumor such as melanoma, head and neck, liver or kidney cancer. The V call is TRBV27, the J call TRBJ2-1; D is unclear. The material was CD4+ or CD8+ T cells sorted from blood, obtained in a trial of the OX40 agonist ivuxolimab. The CDR3 loop reads CASSLDAVFNEQFF. The CDR3 DNA reads TGTGCCAGCAGTTTAGATGCGGTGTTCAATGAGCAGTTCTTC.